The 12 T cell receptor beta chains below come from one sample, sequenced in a study of cytomegalovirus exposure and HLA in healthy donors. The data were produced by immunoSEQ multiplex PCR, yet TCRdb's version contains in-frame clones alone and is incomplete. This sample has 55,000 to 85,000 clones, with less than 95% found just once. The sample was PBMCs. The receptors were gathered from a woman younger than 35 in good health and CMV-seronegative.

CDR3 protein: CASSPWDRGVTEAFF. The CDR3 DNA reads TGTGCCAGCAGTCCGTGGGACAGAGGGGTCACTGAAGCTTTCTTT. V is TRBV27 and J is TRBJ1-1; 7 bases are shared with TRBD1. The V segment lost 5 bases and the J segment 4 bases; nucleotides outside the gene matches: 10. Germline CDR1 and CDR2: MNHEY and SMNVEV (reference sequence). CDR3 size: 15 residues.

The CDR3 here is CASSYKREANEQFF. The CDR3 coding sequence is TGTGCCAGCAGTTACAAGCGGGAGGCCAATGAGCAGTTCTTC. The V gene is TRBV6-6, the J gene TRBJ2-1; 9 nucleotides line up with TRBD2. V was pared by 2 bases and J by 6 bases, with 2 bases of the junction left unmatched. Germline V gene data show CDR1 as MNHNY and CDR2 as SVGAGI (reference sequence). The CDR3 loop spans 14 amino acids.

V is TRBV6-5 and J is TRBJ2-5; the match to TRBD2 covers 8 bases. V trimming: 2 bases; J trimming: 2 bases; junction bases outside the gene matches: 7. This CDR3 has 16 residues. Germline values: CDR1 MNHEY, CDR2 SVGAGI. CDR3 nucleotide sequence: TGTGCCAGCAGTTACAGCGGGGGCGGGGGGCAAGAGACCCAGTACTTC. Protein product: CASSYSGGGGQETQYF.

V usage is TRBV11-1 and J usage is TRBJ1-3; no clear D gene. CDR1 SGHAT and CDR2 FQDESV come from the germline V gene (reference sequence). The V end was cut by 3 bases, the J end by 3 bases, with 3 bases between. There are 12 residues in the CDR3. DNA of the CDR3: TGTGCCAGCAGCTTTTATGGAAACACCATATATTTT. Translation gives CASSFYGNTIYF.

The chain carries TRBV9 and TRBJ1-1; 7 positions agree with TRBD1. Germline assignment: CDR1 SGDLS and CDR2 YYNGEE. The CDR3 has 14 amino acids. V was clipped by 4 bases and J by 1 base; unmatched bases: 4. CDR3 nucleotide sequence: TGTGCCAGCAGCCCTCGACAGGGGAACACTGAAGCTTTCTTT. Translating gives CASSPRQGNTEAFF.

The chain joins TRBV4-3 to TRBJ2-3; D may be TRBD2 (6 bases). This CDR3 contains 18 residues. V lost 0 bases and J lost 2, with 18 bases in between. Germline V CDR1 and CDR2: LGHNA, YSLEER. CDR3 nucleotides: TGCGCCAGCAGCCAAGAAGGCCGGGACTTAGGAACCACAGATACGCAGTATTTT. It codes for CASSQEGRDLGTTDTQYF.

V usage is TRBV4-2 and J usage is TRBJ2-7; 9 bases map to TRBD2. The CDR3 covers 17 residues. V lost 1 base to trimming and J lost 1 base; unmatched junction nucleotides: 8. Germline V gene data show CDR1 as LGHNA and CDR2 as YNFKEQ. CDR3: CASSQVAGDSLSYEQYF. The CDR3 coding sequence is TGTGCCAGCAGCCAAGTAGCGGGGGACAGCCTTTCCTACGAGCAGTACTTC.

To note about this clone: At one of its ends the junction is not consistent with the germline gene, which may arise from a read error. The rearrangement uses TRBV5-4 and TRBJ2-1; the D gene is possibly TRBD2 (6 bases). Looked up from germline, CDR1 is SGHNT and CDR2 is YYREEE (reference sequence). This CDR3 region has 13 residues. The CDR3 region is CASSGGGGNVQFF. The DNA for the CDR3 is TGTGCCAGCAGCGGGGGAGGAGGGAATGTGCAGTTCTTC.

V and J are TRBV30 and TRBJ1-1, with D maybe TRBD1 (6 bases). Germline lookup yields CDR1 GTSNPN and CDR2 SVGIG (reference sequence). Deletions cut 0 bases from V and 2 bases from J, with 7 bases between. The length of the CDR3 is 13 residues. Here the CDR3 DNA reads TGTGCCTGGAGTGTAGGGGGAAACACTGAAGCTTTCTTT. This sequence encodes CAWSVGGNTEAFF.

The chain couples TRBV20-1 to TRBJ2-3; 7 nucleotides align to TRBD2. CDR1 and CDR2 (germline): DFQATT, SNEGSKA (reference sequence). CDR3 length: 11 residues. The J segment lost 7 bases and the V segment lost 6 bases, leaving 4 bases of the junction unmatched. DNA of the CDR3: TGCAGTGCCGGAGCGGGGAATACGCAGTATTTT. As protein: CSAGAGNTQYF.

The V gene is TRBV2, the J gene TRBJ2-4, with TRBD1 as a possible D gene (6 bases). Per germline, CDR1 SNHLY and CDR2 FYNNEI. V lost 8 bases, J lost 4 bases, and 15 bases lay in between. The CDR3 length is 14 residues. Here the CDR3 reads CASWARDIKNIQYF. The CDR3, as DNA: TGTGCCAGCTGGGCCCGGGACATTAAAAACATTCAGTACTTC.

Notes on this clone: The same CDR3 arises from other DNA sequences in this sample as well. The V and J genes are TRBV27 and TRBJ2-7; D ambiguous. The germline V gene has CDR1 MNHEY and CDR2 SMNVEV (reference sequence). V was cut by 0 bases and J by 0 bases, with 3 bases left in between. The CDR3 length is 13 residues. The CDR3 sequence is CASSLSASYEQYF. Here the CDR3 DNA reads TGTGCCAGCAGTTTATCGGCCTCCTACGAGCAGTACTTC.